This T cell receptor (beta chain) was recorded in a study of response to subunit inactivated influenza vaccine (dated by TCRdb to 2017 to 2018). In terms of the full investigation: Deep quantitative profiling of the T cell receptor repertoire was used in the study to follow responses to a trivalent subunit inactivated influenza vaccine.

Trimming at the junction amounts to 5 bases on V and 3 bases on J, and the germline ends lie 10 bases apart. Measured from the cysteine to the phenylalanine, the CDR3 is 13 residues long. CDR3 DNA is the only sequence kept; it has 39 bases, read in frame from the first base. From a lookup of the germline V gene (reference sequence), CDR1 and CDR2 are SEHNR and FQNEAQ. Libraries were made using RT-PCR. Sequencing used an Illumina HiSeq 2500. The public reads were reprocessed in TCRdb via fastp at Q25 and MiXCR, keeping in-frame beta chains. Each CDR3 protein gets just one entry, which takes the most common genes and DNA from the rows behind it. This sample comprises about 190,000 distinct CDR3 sequences, under 15% of them detected only once. The top ten clones comprise approximately 24% of the sample. This clonotype has a handful of counts. The clone's antigen remains unknown. Base-call qualities are not available, and no considerably larger clone is one nucleotide away.

Results the study describes overall, beyond this receptor: It was suggested by the authors that each seasonal influenza vaccination may recruit only a limited number of new T cells.

The sequence is built from TRBV7-9 and TRBJ1-1, with the D gene not confidently named. The TCR sequence derives from a man in his fifties who received an inactivated influenza vaccine. Donor details come from another sample of the same person, matched by shared clones. The input for sequencing was CD8+ T cells sorted from PBMCs, taken roughly 5 days after vaccination. The CDR3 protein is CASSPGMDTEAFF. The sequenced DNA: TGTGCCAGCAGCCCCGGGATGGACACTGAAGCTTTCTTT.